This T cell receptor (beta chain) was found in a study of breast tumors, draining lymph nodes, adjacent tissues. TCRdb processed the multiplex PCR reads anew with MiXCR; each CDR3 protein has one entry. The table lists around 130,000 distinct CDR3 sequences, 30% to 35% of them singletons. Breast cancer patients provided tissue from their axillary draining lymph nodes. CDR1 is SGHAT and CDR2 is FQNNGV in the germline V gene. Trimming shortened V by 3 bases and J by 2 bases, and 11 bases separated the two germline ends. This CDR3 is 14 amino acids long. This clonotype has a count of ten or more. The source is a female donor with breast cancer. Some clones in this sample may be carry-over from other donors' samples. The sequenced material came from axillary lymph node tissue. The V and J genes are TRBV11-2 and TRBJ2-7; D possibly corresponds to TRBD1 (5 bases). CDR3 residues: CASSFAQGPYEQYF. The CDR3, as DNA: TGTGCCAGCAGCTTCGCCCAGGGTCCCTACGAGCAGTACTTC.